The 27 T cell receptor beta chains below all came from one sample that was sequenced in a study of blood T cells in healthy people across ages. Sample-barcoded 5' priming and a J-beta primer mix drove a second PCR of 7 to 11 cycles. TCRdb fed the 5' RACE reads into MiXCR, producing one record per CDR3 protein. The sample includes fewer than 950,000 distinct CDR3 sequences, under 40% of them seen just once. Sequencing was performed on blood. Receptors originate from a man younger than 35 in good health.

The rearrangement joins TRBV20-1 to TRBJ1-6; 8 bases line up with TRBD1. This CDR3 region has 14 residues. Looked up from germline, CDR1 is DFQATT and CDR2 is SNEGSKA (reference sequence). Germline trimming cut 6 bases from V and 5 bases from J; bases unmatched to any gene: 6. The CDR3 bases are TGCAGTGCAGCCGGACAGGGAGATAATTCACCCCTCCACTTT. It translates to CSAAGQGDNSPLHF.

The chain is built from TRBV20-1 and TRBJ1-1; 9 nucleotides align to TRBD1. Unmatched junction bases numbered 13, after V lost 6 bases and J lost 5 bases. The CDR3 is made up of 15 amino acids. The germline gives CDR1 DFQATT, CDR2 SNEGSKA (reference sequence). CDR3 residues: CSAAGTGKRGTEAFF. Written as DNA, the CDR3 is TGCAGTGCAGCCGGGACAGGGAAGCGGGGGACTGAAGCTTTCTTT.

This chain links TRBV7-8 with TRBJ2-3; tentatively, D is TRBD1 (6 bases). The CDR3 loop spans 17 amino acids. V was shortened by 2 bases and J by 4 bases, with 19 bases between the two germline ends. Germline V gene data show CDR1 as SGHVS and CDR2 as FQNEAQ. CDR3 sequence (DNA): TGTGCCAGCAGCTTATCAAGGGGACAACCTGTCCCAGATACGCAGTATTTT. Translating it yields CASSLSRGQPVPDTQYF.

The CDR3 DNA reads TGTGCCAGCAGTTACGCCCACAGCACAGATACGCAGTATTTT. As protein: CASSYAHSTDTQYF. The chain uses TRBV12-3 or TRBV12-4 and TRBJ2-3; no clear D gene. This CDR3 region has 14 residues. V lost 4 bases to trimming and J lost 0 bases, with 8 bases between them.

The chain's CDR3 is CASSLGQGKKLFF. CDR3 DNA: TGCGCCAGCAGCCTAGGACAGGGCAAAAAACTGTTTTTT. This chain links TRBV5-1 with TRBJ1-4; 8 bases map to TRBD1. Germline CDR1 and CDR2: SGHRS and YFSETQ. This CDR3 spans 13 amino acids. Unmatched junction bases numbered 5, after V lost 4 bases and J lost 9 bases.

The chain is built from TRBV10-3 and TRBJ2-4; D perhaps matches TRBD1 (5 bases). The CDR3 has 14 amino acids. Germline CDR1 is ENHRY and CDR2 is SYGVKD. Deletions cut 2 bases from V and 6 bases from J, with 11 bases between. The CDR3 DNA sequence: TGTGCCATCAGTGAGCCTCAGGGTGCAAACATTCAGTACTTC. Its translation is CAISEPQGANIQYF.

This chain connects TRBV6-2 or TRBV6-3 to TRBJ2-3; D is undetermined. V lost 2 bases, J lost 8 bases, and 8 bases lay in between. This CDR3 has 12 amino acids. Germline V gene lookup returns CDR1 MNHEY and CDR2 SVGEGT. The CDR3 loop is CASSYDWGTQYF. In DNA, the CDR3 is TGTGCCAGCAGTTACGACTGGGGTACGCAGTATTTT.

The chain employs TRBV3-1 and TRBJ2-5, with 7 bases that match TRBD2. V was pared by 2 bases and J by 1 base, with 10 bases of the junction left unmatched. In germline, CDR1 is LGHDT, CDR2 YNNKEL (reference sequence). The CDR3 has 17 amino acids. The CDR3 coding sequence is TGTGCCAGCAGCCAAAGGAACCCACTAGCGACCCAAGAGACCCAGTACTTC. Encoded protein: CASSQRNPLATQETQYF.

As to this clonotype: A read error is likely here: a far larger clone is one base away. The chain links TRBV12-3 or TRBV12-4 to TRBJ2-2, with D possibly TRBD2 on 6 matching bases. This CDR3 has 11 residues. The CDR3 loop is CASSLTGGLFF. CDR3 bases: TGTGCCAGCAGTTTAACCGGGGGGCTGTTTTTT.

CDR3 nucleotide sequence: TGTGCTAGTGGTTTGGTACGGGGATTCTTAGCTAACTATGGCTACACCTTC. Encoded protein: CASGLVRGFLANYGYTF. The chain links TRBV12-5 to TRBJ1-2; D not resolved. The CDR3 length is 17 residues. Trimming left V 0 bases short and J 0 bases short, with 14 bases between. CDR1 is LGHNT, CDR2 FRNRAP, per germline. Variable domain in full (rest from reference TRBV12-5 and TRBJ1-2): DARVTQTPRHKVTEMGQEVTMRCQPILGHNTVFWYRQTMMQGLELLAYFRNRAPLDDSGMPKDRFSAEMPDATLATLKIQPSEPRDSAVYFCASGLVRGFLANYGYTFGSGTRLTVV.

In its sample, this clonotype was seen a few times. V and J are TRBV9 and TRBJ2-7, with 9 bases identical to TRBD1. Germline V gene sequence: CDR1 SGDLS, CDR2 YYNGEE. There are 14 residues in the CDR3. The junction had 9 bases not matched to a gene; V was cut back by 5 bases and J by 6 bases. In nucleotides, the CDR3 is TGTGCCAGCAGTGTCGAAACAGGGGGCTTCGAGCAGTACTTC. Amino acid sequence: CASSVETGGFEQYF. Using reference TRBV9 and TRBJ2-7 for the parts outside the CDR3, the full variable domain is DSGVTQTPKHLITATGQRVTLRCSPRSGDLSVYWYQQSLDQGLQFLIQYYNGEERAKGNILERFSAQQFPDLHSELNLSSLELGDSALYFCASSVETGGFEQYFGPGTRLTVT.

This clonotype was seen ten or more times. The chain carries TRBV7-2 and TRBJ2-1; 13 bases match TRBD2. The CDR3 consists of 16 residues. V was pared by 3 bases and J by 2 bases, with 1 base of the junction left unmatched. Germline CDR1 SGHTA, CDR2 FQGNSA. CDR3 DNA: TGTGCCAGCAGCTTGACTAGCGGGGGGACCTACAATGAGCAGTTCTTC. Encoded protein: CASSLTSGGTYNEQFF.

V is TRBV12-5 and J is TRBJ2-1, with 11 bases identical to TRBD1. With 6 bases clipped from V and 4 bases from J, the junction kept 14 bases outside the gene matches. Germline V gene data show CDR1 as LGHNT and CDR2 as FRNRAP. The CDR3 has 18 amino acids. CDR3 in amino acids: CASGRGQGAPTQYNEQFF. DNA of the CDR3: TGTGCTAGTGGCCGTGGACAGGGGGCTCCGACGCAATACAATGAGCAGTTCTTC.

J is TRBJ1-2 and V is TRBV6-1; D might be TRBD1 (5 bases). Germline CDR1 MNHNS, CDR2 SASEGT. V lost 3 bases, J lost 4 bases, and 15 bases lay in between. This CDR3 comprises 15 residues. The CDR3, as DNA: TGTGCCAGCAGTGACCCTGGGACCGTGGGCTATGGCTACACCTTC. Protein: CASSDPGTVGYGYTF.

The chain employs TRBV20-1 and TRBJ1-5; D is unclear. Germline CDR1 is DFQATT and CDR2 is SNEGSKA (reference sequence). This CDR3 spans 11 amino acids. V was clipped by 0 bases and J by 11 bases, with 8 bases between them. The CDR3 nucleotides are TGCAGTGCTAGAGATACGCCAGCCCAGCATTTT. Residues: CSARDTPAQHF.

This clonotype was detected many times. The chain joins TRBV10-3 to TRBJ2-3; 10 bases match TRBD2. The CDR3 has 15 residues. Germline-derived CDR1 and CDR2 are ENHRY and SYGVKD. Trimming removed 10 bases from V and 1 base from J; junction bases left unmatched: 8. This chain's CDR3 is CATLLAGGGTDTQYF. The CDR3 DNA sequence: TGTGCCACGCTATTAGCGGGGGGTGGCACAGATACGCAGTATTTT.

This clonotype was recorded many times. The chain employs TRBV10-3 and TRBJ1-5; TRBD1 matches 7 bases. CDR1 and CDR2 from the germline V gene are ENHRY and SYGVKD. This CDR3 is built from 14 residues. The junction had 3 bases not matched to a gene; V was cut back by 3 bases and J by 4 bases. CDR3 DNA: TGTGCCATCAGTGAATCGGGACAGAATCAGCCCCAGCATTTT. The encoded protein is CAISESGQNQPQHF.

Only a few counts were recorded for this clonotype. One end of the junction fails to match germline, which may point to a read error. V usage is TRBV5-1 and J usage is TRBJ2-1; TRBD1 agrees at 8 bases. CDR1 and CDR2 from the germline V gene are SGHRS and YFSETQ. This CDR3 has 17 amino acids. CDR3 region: CANSRPGQASSYNEQFF. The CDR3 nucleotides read TGCGCCAACAGCCGACCGGGACAGGCCAGCTCCTACAATGAGCAGTTCTTC.

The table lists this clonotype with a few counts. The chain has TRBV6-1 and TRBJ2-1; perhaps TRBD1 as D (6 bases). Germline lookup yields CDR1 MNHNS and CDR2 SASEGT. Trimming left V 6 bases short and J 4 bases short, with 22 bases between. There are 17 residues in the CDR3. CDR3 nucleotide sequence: TGTGCCAGCAGCCGCCCCCGGGACAAGGCTAGTTACAATGAGCAGTTCTTC. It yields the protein CASSRPRDKASYNEQFF.

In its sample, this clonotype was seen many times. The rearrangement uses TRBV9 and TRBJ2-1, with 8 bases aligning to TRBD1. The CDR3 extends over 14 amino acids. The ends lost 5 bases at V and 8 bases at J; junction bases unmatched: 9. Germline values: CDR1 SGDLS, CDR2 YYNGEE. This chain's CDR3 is CASSGQGARDEQFF. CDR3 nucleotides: TGTGCCAGCAGTGGGCAGGGGGCGCGGGATGAGCAGTTCTTC. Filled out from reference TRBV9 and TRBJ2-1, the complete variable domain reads DSGVTQTPKHLITATGQRVTLRCSPRSGDLSVYWYQQSLDQGLQFLIQYYNGEERAKGNILERFSAQQFPDLHSELNLSSLELGDSALYFCASSGQGARDEQFFGPGTRLTVL.

CDR3 DNA: TGTGCCAGCAGCTTAACAGGGACAGATCCTGAGTACTTC. The encoded protein is CASSLTGTDPEYF. The chain couples TRBV7-3 to TRBJ2-7, with TRBD1 identical over 7 bases. V shed 0 bases and J 11 bases; nucleotides not matched to a gene: 7. The CDR3 loop spans 13 amino acids. Germline V gives CDR1 SGHTA, CDR2 FQGTGA.

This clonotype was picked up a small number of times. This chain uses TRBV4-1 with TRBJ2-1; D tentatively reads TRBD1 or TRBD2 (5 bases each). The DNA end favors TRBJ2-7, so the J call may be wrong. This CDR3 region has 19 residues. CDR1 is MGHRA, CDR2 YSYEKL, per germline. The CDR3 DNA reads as TGCGCCAGCAGCCAAGATTTCGGGCTGGGCAGGGAGTTTTACAATGAGCAGTACTTC. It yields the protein CASSQDFGLGREFYNEQYF.

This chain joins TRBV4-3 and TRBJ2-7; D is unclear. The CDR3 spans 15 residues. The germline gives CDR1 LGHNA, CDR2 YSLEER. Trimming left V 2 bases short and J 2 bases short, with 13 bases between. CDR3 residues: CASSQWIRQPYEQYF. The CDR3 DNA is TGCGCCAGCAGCCAATGGATCAGGCAGCCCTACGAGCAGTACTTC.

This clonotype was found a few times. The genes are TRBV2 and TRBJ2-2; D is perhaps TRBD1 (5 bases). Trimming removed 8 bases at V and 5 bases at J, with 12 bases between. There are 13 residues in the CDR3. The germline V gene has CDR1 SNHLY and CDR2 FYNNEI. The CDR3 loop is CASGQGRTGELFF. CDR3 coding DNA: TGTGCCAGCGGGCAGGGAAGGACCGGGGAGCTGTTTTTT.

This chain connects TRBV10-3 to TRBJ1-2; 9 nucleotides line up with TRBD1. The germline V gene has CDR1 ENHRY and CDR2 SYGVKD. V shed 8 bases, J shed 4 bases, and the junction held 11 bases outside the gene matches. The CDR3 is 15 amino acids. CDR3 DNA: TGTGCCATCGTACAGGGGGCTTCGGGATCCTATGGCTACACCTTC. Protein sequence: CAIVQGASGSYGYTF.

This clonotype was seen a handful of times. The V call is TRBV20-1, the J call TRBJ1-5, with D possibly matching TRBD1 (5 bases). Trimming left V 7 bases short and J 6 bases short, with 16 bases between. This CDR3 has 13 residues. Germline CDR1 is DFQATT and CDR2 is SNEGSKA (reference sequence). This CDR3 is CSVLGRAGQPQHF. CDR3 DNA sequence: TGCAGTGTCCTTGGCAGGGCTGGTCAGCCCCAGCATTTT.

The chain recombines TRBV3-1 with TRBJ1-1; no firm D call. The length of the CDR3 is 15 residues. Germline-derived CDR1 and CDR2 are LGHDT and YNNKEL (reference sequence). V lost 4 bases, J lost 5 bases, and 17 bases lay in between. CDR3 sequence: CASSPAGEKGTEAFF. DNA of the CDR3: TGTGCCAGCAGCCCCGCGGGTGAGAAGGGTACTGAAGCTTTCTTT.